These T cell receptor beta chains were read from a single sample in a study of blood T cells in healthy people across ages. One entry per CDR3 protein, called by TCRdb with MiXCR from the 5' RACE reads. The table has about 640,000 distinct CDR3 sequences, approximately 30% seen once. The specimen was blood. These receptors were taken from an elderly woman in good health. CDR3s include the opening cysteine and the closing phenylalanine or tryptophan. D genes are given only for firm matches. A clone size is listed for some rows: how often the clone was seen (once, few, many), or a class if it is expanded.

D,size,V,J,CDR3,DNA
TRBD1,many,TRBV7-3,TRBJ2-3,CASSLGQGAGDTQYF,TGTGCCAGCAGCCTGGGACAGGGGGCCGGGGATACGCAGTATTTT
NA,NA,TRBV12-3/TRBV12-4,TRBJ2-1,CASSLSPRDSLASGDYNEQFF,TGTGCCAGCAGTTTATCCCCCCGGGACTCATTAGCTTCTGGGGACTACAATGAGCAGTTCTTC
NA,NA,TRBV11-2,TRBJ1-2,CASSRGGGVGDTF,TGTGCCAGCAGCCGGGGGGGAGGGGTAGGCGACACCTTC
NA,NA,TRBV7-8,TRBJ2-7,CASSHSRAGRAYEQYF,TGTGCCAGCAGCCATTCCCGAGCCGGCAGGGCATACGAGCAGTACTTC
NA,many,TRBV11-2,TRBJ1-1,CASSRAGDSTEAFF,TGTGCCAGCAGCCGCGCAGGTGATAGCACTGAAGCTTTCTTT
NA,many,TRBV6-6,TRBJ2-7,CASSYTDEQYF,TGTGCCAGCAGTTATACAGACGAGCAGTACTTC
TRBD1,many,TRBV4-3,TRBJ2-3,CASSQTGEPTDTQYF,TGCGCCAGCAGCCAAACAGGGGAACCCACAGATACGCAGTATTTT
NA,few,TRBV5-1,TRBJ1-2,CASSLPGIGYGYTF,TGCGCCAGCAGCTTGCCCGGGATCGGGTATGGCTACACCTTC
NA,many,TRBV13,TRBJ2-7,CASSRGRTYEQYF,TGTGCCAGCAGCCGAGGGAGAACCTACGAGCAGTACTTC
TRBD2,many,TRBV30,TRBJ2-3,CAWSEYTGLARGATDTQYF,TGTGCCTGGAGTGAATACACGGGACTAGCGAGGGGAGCCACAGATACGCAGTATTTT
NA,many,TRBV5-1,TRBJ2-7,CASSTAAGEQYF,TGCGCCAGCAGCACGGCGGCGGGCGAGCAGTACTTC
NA,few,TRBV5-1,TRBJ1-1,CASSLVGTQNTEAFF,TGCGCCAGCAGCTTGGTAGGTACACAGAACACTGAAGCTTTCTTT
TRBD1,many,TRBV7-6,TRBJ2-7,CASSLAPGTAYEQYF,TGTGCCAGCAGCTTGGCCCCCGGGACAGCCTACGAGCAGTACTTC
NA,few,TRBV20-1,TRBJ1-2,CSARDAGDPTNYGYTF,TGCAGTGCTAGAGATGCAGGGGACCCAACTAACTATGGCTACACCTTC
NA,many,TRBV18,TRBJ1-2,CASSPFRGTNYGYTF,TGTGCCAGCTCACCGTTTCGGGGAACTAACTATGGCTACACCTTC
TRBD2,many,TRBV5-4,TRBJ2-1,CASSATSGGRDEQFF,TGTGCCAGCAGCGCAACTAGCGGGGGGAGGGATGAGCAGTTCTTC
NA,NA,TRBV5-6,TRBJ1-5,CASSLGQVPNQPQHF,TGTGCCAGCAGCTTGGGACAGGTGCCCAATCAGCCCCAGCATTTT
NA,many,TRBV6-5,TRBJ2-5,CASYRGYQETQYF,TGTGCCAGCTATAGGGGGTACCAAGAGACCCAGTACTTC
NA,once,TRBV6-1,TRBJ1-5,CASSPQRQPQHF,TGTGCCAGCAGTCCGCAGCGGCAGCCCCAGCATTTT
NA,few,TRBV21-1,TRBJ1-5,CASSKREIPQHF,TGTGCCAGCAGCAAAAGGGAAATCCCCCAGCATTTT
TRBD1,NA,TRBV6-6,TRBJ2-7,CASSSADRGVYEQYF,TGTGCCAGCAGTTCCGCCGACAGGGGAGTCTACGAGCAGTACTTC
TRBD1,NA,TRBV30,TRBJ1-6,CASPGTGGVSPLHF,TGTGCCTCTCCCGGGACAGGGGGCGTTTCACCCCTCCACTTT
TRBD1,many,TRBV20-1,TRBJ2-5,CSARGGQGITQYF,TGCAGTGCTAGGGGAGGACAGGGGATAACCCAGTACTTC
NA,many,TRBV20-1,TRBJ1-1,CSAKQGADTEAFF,TGCAGTGCTAAACAGGGAGCGGACACTGAAGCTTTCTTT
TRBD1,many,TRBV30,TRBJ2-2,CAWTGGNTGELFF,TGTGCGTGGACAGGGGGCAACACCGGGGAGCTGTTTTTT
NA,few,TRBV4-1,TRBJ1-2,CASSQETAGLSYGYTF,TGCGCCAGCAGCCAAGAGACCGCGGGTCTTAGCTATGGCTACACCTTC
NA,many,TRBV6-5,TRBJ1-2,CASTSTGRAYGYTF,TGTGCCAGCACGAGTACAGGGCGGGCATATGGCTACACCTTC
NA,many,TRBV30,TRBJ2-7,CAWKQSQGGQYF,TGTGCCTGGAAACAGAGTCAAGGGGGGCAGTACTTC
NA,many,TRBV7-2,TRBJ1-6,CASSLEGVGRGGSPLHF,TGTGCCAGCAGCTTAGAAGGGGTCGGCAGGGGAGGCTCACCCCTCCACTTT
NA,many,TRBV27,TRBJ2-1,CASSPPQKGLYNEQFF,TGTGCCAGCAGTCCACCTCAGAAGGGACTTTACAATGAGCAGTTCTTC
NA,many,TRBV20-1,TRBJ2-3,CSGGAESTDTQYF,TGCAGTGGTGGTGCGGAAAGCACAGATACGCAGTATTTT
TRBD1,many,TRBV25-1,TRBJ1-2,CASNHPPWTGGLYGYTF,TGTGCCAGCAATCATCCCCCCTGGACAGGGGGCTTGTATGGCTACACCTTC
NA,NA,TRBV6-6,TRBJ1-5,CASSVPGQPQHF,TGTGCCAGCAGTGTCCCCGGGCAGCCCCAGCATTTT
NA,many,TRBV12-3/TRBV12-4,TRBJ1-1,CASTASPLNTEAFF,TGTGCCAGCACCGCGAGTCCCTTGAACACTGAAGCTTTCTTT
NA,many,TRBV7-9,TRBJ2-7,CASSLDGIAYEQYF,TGTGCCAGCAGCTTAGACGGGATCGCCTACGAGCAGTACTTC
NA,NA,TRBV11-2,TRBJ2-1,CASSFGSRETQFF,TGTGCCAGCAGCTTTGGTTCGAGGGAGACCCAGTTCTTC
TRBD2,NA,TRBV7-2,TRBJ2-5,CASSPGVAGTQETQYF,TGTGCCAGCAGCCCCGGGGTAGCGGGGACCCAAGAGACCCAGTACTTC
TRBD2,many,TRBV7-2,TRBJ2-7,CASSPGASGVYEQYF,TGTGCCAGCAGCCCAGGGGCTAGCGGGGTCTACGAGCAGTACTTC
NA,many,TRBV28,TRBJ1-6,CASTPGDGVSPLHF,TGTGCCAGCACCCCCGGTGACGGCGTTTCACCCCTCCACTTT
NA,NA,TRBV20-1,TRBJ2-1,CSATSPRLSSYNEQFF,TGCAGTGCTACGTCGCCGAGACTATCCTCCTACAATGAGCAGTTCTTC
TRBD1,many,TRBV27,TRBJ2-7,CASSSSGGRSEQYF,TGTGCCAGCAGTTCCTCAGGGGGAAGAAGCGAGCAGTACTTC
NA,many,TRBV6-2/TRBV6-3,TRBJ1-1,CASSYAGRNTEAFF,TGTGCCAGCAGTTACGCCGGCAGAAACACTGAAGCTTTCTTT
NA,NA,TRBV7-3,TRBJ2-6,CASSLTPNSGANVLTF,TGTGCCAGCAGCTTAACACCTAACTCTGGGGCCAACGTCCTGACTTTC
NA,many,TRBV5-1,TRBJ1-4,CASSLQAGTNEKLFF,TGCGCCAGCAGCTTGCAAGCGGGAACTAATGAAAAACTGTTTTTT
TRBD1,many,TRBV7-2,TRBJ1-5,CASSLAGQDQPQHF,TGTGCCAGCAGCTTAGCCGGACAGGATCAGCCCCAGCATTTT
TRBD1,many,TRBV4-2,TRBJ2-3,CASSQTGGLTDTQYF,TGTGCCAGCAGCCAAACAGGGGGGTTAACAGATACGCAGTATTTT
TRBD1,NA,TRBV5-1,TRBJ2-7,CASSLSGTGSNEQYF,TGCGCCAGCAGCTTGAGTGGGACAGGGAGCAACGAGCAGTACTTC
NA,many,TRBV7-2,TRBJ2-7,CASSPAGYYEQYF,TGTGCCAGCAGCCCCGCCGGGTACTACGAGCAGTACTTC
TRBD1,many,TRBV29-1,TRBJ2-5,CSVGWGQVQETQYF,TGCAGCGTTGGGTGGGGACAGGTCCAAGAGACCCAGTACTTC
TRBD2,many,TRBV12-3/TRBV12-4,TRBJ2-1,CASSRTSGGEYNEQFF,TGTGCCAGCAGTAGGACTAGCGGGGGGGAATACAATGAGCAGTTCTTC
NA,few,TRBV3-1,TRBJ1-3,CASSQGPLSGNTIYF,TGTGCCAGCAGCCAAGGGCCCCTCTCTGGAAACACCATATATTTT
NA,many,TRBV20-1,TRBJ2-1,CSASSAGPPNEQFF,TGCAGTGCTAGCTCGGCGGGGCCGCCCAATGAGCAGTTCTTC
NA,NA,TRBV27,TRBJ1-2,CASAPLGLYGYTF,TGTGCCAGCGCCCCTTTGGGGTTGTATGGCTACACCTTC
TRBD2,many,TRBV6-5,TRBJ2-2,CASSYSTGGGTGELFF,TGTGCCAGCAGTTACTCGACGGGAGGAGGGACCGGGGAGCTGTTTTTT
TRBD1,NA,TRBV7-9,TRBJ1-2,CASSPFGQGRDYGYTF,TGTGCCAGCAGCCCATTCGGACAGGGCAGAGACTATGGCTACACCTTC